Listed here are 20 T cell receptor beta chains from one sample, sequenced in a study of T cells in Graves' hyperthyroidism and ophthalmopathy. The TCR beta CDR3 regions underwent amplification using RNA transcripts as the source. TCR CDR3 underwent first-round RT-PCR with the HTBI primer set. MiXCR, applied by TCRdb to the multiplex PCR reads, yields one record per CDR3 protein. This table has roughly 240,000 distinct CDR3 sequences, about 16% appearing once. What was sequenced was blood. Receptors were obtained from a woman aged 18-29 years with Graves' ophthalmopathy.

In this sample, this clonotype turned up many times. This rearrangement joins TRBV7-9 to TRBJ2-1; a weak D match, TRBD2 (5 bases). From germline, CDR1 is SEHNR and CDR2 FQNEAQ (reference sequence). CDR3 length: 15 amino acids. Trimming cost V 4 bases and J 6 bases, with 16 bases left between them. The CDR3, as DNA: TGTGCCAGCAGCTCTAGCAACGAGCCAGGCAATGAGCAGTTCTTC. It specifies CASSSSNEPGNEQFF.

The sample holds a few counts of this clonotype. The chain has TRBV10-1 and TRBJ2-1; 11 bases are shared with TRBD1. Germline V gene lookup returns CDR1 WNHNN and CDR2 SYGVQD (reference sequence). The CDR3 extends over 15 amino acids. With V trimmed by 5 bases and J by 9 bases, 9 bases remained unmatched. CDR3 amino acids: CASSIQDRGPSEQFF. The CDR3, as DNA: TGCGCCAGCAGTATACAGGACAGGGGGCCTAGTGAGCAGTTCTTC.

Ten or more counts support this clonotype. The chain links TRBV11-1 to TRBJ2-1, with a tentative D call TRBD2 (5 bases). Between the trimmed V and J ends, which lost 5 bases and 4 bases, there was a span of 18 bases. The CDR3 runs 16 residues. The germline gives CDR1 SGHAT, CDR2 FQDESV (reference sequence). The CDR3 loop is CASSRDRTAVYNEQFF. The CDR3 coding sequence is TGTGCCAGCAGCCGGGATCGGACTGCCGTGTACAATGAGCAGTTCTTC.

On this clonotype: A much larger clone is a single base away; this may be a read error. The chain employs TRBV7-9 and TRBJ2-1; 9 bases are shared with TRBD1. V lost 10 bases and J lost 6; bases outside the gene matches: 7. Germline V CDR1 and CDR2: SEHNR, FQNEAQ (reference sequence). The CDR3 consists of 13 residues. The CDR3, as DNA: TGTGCCACCTCCGGGACAGGGAGCAATGAGCAGTTCTTC. This translates into CATSGTGSNEQFF. Full variable domain (outside the CDR3, taken from reference TRBV7-9 and TRBJ2-1): DTGVSQNPRHKITKRGQNVTFRCDPISEHNRLYWYRQTLGQGPEFLTYFQNEAQLEKSRLLSDRFSAERPKGSFSTLEIQRTEQGDSAMYLCATSGTGSNEQFFGPGTRLTVL.

At least ten counts were recorded for this clonotype. The rearrangement uses TRBV7-3 and TRBJ2-1; 8 bases line up with TRBD2. Germline assignment: CDR1 SGHTA and CDR2 FQGTGA. This CDR3 is 14 amino acids long. The ends lost 6 bases at V and 4 bases at J; junction bases unmatched: 5. This chain's CDR3 is CASSPSGSYNEQFF. The CDR3 region has the DNA TGTGCCAGCAGTCCAAGCGGGAGTTACAATGAGCAGTTCTTC.

The sample holds many counts of this clonotype. The chain has TRBV12-3 or TRBV12-4 and TRBJ1-4, with 9 bases aligning to TRBD1. J gave up 8 bases and V 4 bases, and 8 bases lay outside the gene matches. This CDR3 has 15 amino acids. The CDR3 region has the DNA TGTGCCAGCAGTTCGACCAACAGGGGGCGAGAAAAACTGTTTTTT. Its protein is CASSSTNRGREKLFF.

This clonotype was observed at least ten times. The CDR3: CASWDGASVGTDTQYF. Written as DNA, the CDR3 is TGTGCCAGTTGGGATGGGGCATCAGTTGGCACAGATACGCAGTATTTT. The chain carries TRBV28 and TRBJ2-3; D is perhaps TRBD1 (5 bases). Germline V CDR1 and CDR2: MDHEN, SYDVKM. The CDR3 is made up of 16 amino acids. Trimming shortened V by 9 bases and J by 1 base, and 20 bases separated the two germline ends. The full variable domain, its missing parts supplied by reference TRBV28 and TRBJ2-3, is DVKVTQSSRYLVKRTGEKVFLECVQDMDHENMFWYRQDPGLGLRLIYFSYDVKMKEKGDIPEGYSVSREKKERFSLILESASTNQTSMYLCASWDGASVGTDTQYFGPGTRLTVL.

This clonotype has at least ten counts. This rearrangement joins TRBV3-1 to TRBJ1-5; D unresolved. V was clipped by 4 bases and J by 2 bases, with 6 bases between them. CDR3 length equals 13 residues. Germline V gene lookup returns CDR1 LGHDT and CDR2 YNNKEL (reference sequence). CDR3 sequence reads: CASSPAGNQPQHF. The CDR3 region has the DNA TGTGCCAGCAGCCCTGCCGGCAATCAGCCCCAGCATTTT.

The chain employs TRBV20-1 and TRBJ2-7, with TRBD1 identical over 9 bases. The J segment lost 4 bases and the V segment lost 7 bases, leaving 11 bases of the junction unmatched. The CDR3 has 14 residues. CDR1 is DFQATT and CDR2 is SNEGSKA in the germline V gene (reference sequence). The CDR3 nucleotides read TGCAGTGGGAAAAGGGACAGGGCGTCTTACGAGCAGTACTTC. This translates into CSGKRDRASYEQYF.

V gene TRBV28 combines with J gene TRBJ1-4; a weak D match, TRBD1 (5 bases). Per the germline V gene, CDR1 is MDHEN and CDR2 is SYDVKM. Between the trimmed V and J ends, which lost 6 bases and 7 bases, there was a span of 12 bases. The CDR3 totals 13 residues. This CDR3 reads CASRGFGGEKLFF. CDR3 DNA sequence: TGTGCCAGCAGGGGCTTCGGGGGTGAAAAACTGTTTTTT. Combining the CDR3 with reference TRBV28 and TRBJ1-4 gives the whole variable domain DVKVTQSSRYLVKRTGEKVFLECVQDMDHENMFWYRQDPGLGLRLIYFSYDVKMKEKGDIPEGYSVSREKKERFSLILESASTNQTSMYLCASRGFGGEKLFFGSGTQLSVL.

This clonotype was seen repeatedly, ten times or more. The genes are TRBV20-1 and TRBJ1-2, with TRBD1 matching 7 bases. In germline, CDR1 is DFQATT, CDR2 SNEGSKA (reference sequence). This CDR3 is 12 amino acids long. The ends lost 4 bases at V and 2 bases at J; junction bases unmatched: 1. The CDR3 spells CSATQGNYGYTF. The CDR3 DNA reads as TGCAGTGCTACACAGGGGAACTATGGCTACACCTTC.

This clonotype was seen a few times. This sequence joins TRBV6-2 or TRBV6-3 and TRBJ1-3; maybe TRBD1 (6 bases). CDR3 length equals 14 residues. Trimming left V 6 bases short and J 0 bases short, with 9 bases between. From germline, CDR1 is MNHEY and CDR2 SVGEGT. This chain's CDR3 is CASREGGSGNTIYF. In DNA form, the CDR3 reads TGTGCCAGCAGAGAGGGGGGCTCTGGAAACACCATATATTTT.

The rearrangement uses TRBV7-2 and TRBJ2-1; 15 nucleotides line up with TRBD2. The J call may be mistaken, given a closer DNA end match to TRBJ2-7. CDR3 length: 16 amino acids. The germline gives CDR1 SGHTA, CDR2 FQGNSA. The CDR3 sequence is CASGPGLAGGFNEQYF. The CDR3, as DNA: TGTGCCAGCGGCCCCGGACTAGCGGGGGGGTTCAATGAGCAGTACTTC.

This clonotype was detected ten times or more. CDR3 in amino acids: CASSPGTNTEAFF. DNA of the CDR3: TGTGCCAGCAGTCCCGGGACAAACACTGAAGCTTTCTTT. The chain uses TRBV7-6 and TRBJ1-1, with TRBD1 as a possible D gene (6 bases). The V end was cut by 6 bases, the J end by 2 bases, with 10 bases between. From germline, CDR1 is SGHVS and CDR2 FNYEAQ. This CDR3 contains 13 residues.

The chain has TRBV19 and TRBJ2-5; D not certain. From germline, CDR1 is LNHDA and CDR2 SQIVND (reference sequence). Trimming stripped 2 bases from V and 3 bases from J, with 16 bases between. This CDR3 comprises 16 residues. The DNA for the CDR3 is TGTGCCAGTAGTATAAGTAATGGTGCTGGGAAAGAGACCCAGTACTTC. Its translation is CASSISNGAGKETQYF.

This clonotype was seen repeatedly, ten times or more. The chain couples TRBV5-1 to TRBJ1-1; 9 nucleotides match TRBD1. Germline V gene lookup returns CDR1 SGHRS and CDR2 YFSETQ. The CDR3 has 13 residues. Trimming at V came to 4 bases and at J to 6 bases, leaving 4 bases not matched to a gene. The CDR3 protein is CASSGTGYSEAFF. DNA of the CDR3: TGCGCCAGCAGCGGGACAGGGTATTCTGAAGCTTTCTTT.

This clonotype came up many times. The chain couples TRBV29-1 to TRBJ1-4; D gene uncertain. The germline CDR1 and CDR2 sequences are SQVTM and ANQGSEA. The CDR3 runs to 14 residues. V was cut by 0 bases and J by 7 bases, with 12 bases left in between. CDR3 nucleotide sequence: TGCAGCGTTGAAGATCTAGGTTCAGCTGAAAAACTGTTTTTT. It translates to CSVEDLGSAEKLFF.

The table lists this clonotype with a count of one. The chain combines TRBV20-1 with TRBJ1-4; the D gene is possibly TRBD1 (6 bases). Germline V gene lookup returns CDR1 DFQATT and CDR2 SNEGSKA (reference sequence). This CDR3 is 12 amino acids long. Trimming pared 6 bases from V and 7 bases from J, leaving 12 bases between. The DNA of the CDR3 is TGCAGTGCGGGGGGGGCACGTGAAAAACTGTTTTTT. Amino acids: CSAGGAREKLFF.

This clonotype has ten or more counts. The rearrangement joins TRBV29-1 to TRBJ1-2, with D perhaps TRBD1 (6 bases). Trimming stripped 7 bases from V and 2 bases from J, with 14 bases between. The germline CDR1 and CDR2 sequences are SQVTM and ANQGSEA. This CDR3 region has 13 residues. DNA for the CDR3: TGCAGCGCCCATCCCGGGACAAACTATGGCTACACCTTC. This sequence encodes CSAHPGTNYGYTF.

This clonotype has only a few counts. The chain combines TRBV15 with TRBJ2-5, with D maybe TRBD2 (6 bases). The germline V and J ends were trimmed by 3 bases and 4 bases, with 18 bases remaining between them. CDR3 length equals 16 residues. Germline V gene data show CDR1 as LNHNV and CDR2 as YYDKDF (reference sequence). The CDR3 here is CATSSVSAGGRETQYF. DNA for the CDR3: TGTGCCACCAGCAGTGTCAGTGCTGGGGGGAGAGAGACCCAGTACTTC.